The rows below give T cell receptor beta chains drawn from one sample of a study of patients and donors after allogeneic stem cell transplantation. Using its own MiXCR run on the RT-PCR reads, TCRdb lists one record per CDR3 protein. The sample consists of 390,000 or so distinct CDR3 sequences, under 20% of them appearing once. The sample was blood, either unsorted or a sorted T cell fraction (not recorded which). The receptors originated from a human donor who was either an allogeneic HSCT recipient or a stem cell or donor lymphocyte infusion donor (not recorded which). It is not recorded whose cells these are; they may come from a transplant donor. Both conserved end residues are part of each CDR3. D genes are given only for firm matches. A clone size is listed for some rows: how often the clone was seen (once, few, many), or a class if it is expanded.

clone_size	cdr3_length	v_call	j_call	d_call	cdr3_aa	cdr3_nt
few	16	TRBV15	TRBJ1-5	TRBD1	CATSHRQGRNNQPQHF	TGTGCCACCAGCCACAGACAGGGTAGGAACAATCAGCCCCAGCATTTT
many	13	TRBV2	TRBJ2-1	NA	CASSEGGYNEQFF	TGTGCCAGCAGTGAAGGCGGGTACAATGAGCAGTTCTTC
many	16	TRBV6-5	TRBJ2-6	NA	CASSYPRGVGANVLTF	TGTGCCAGCAGTTACCCAAGGGGGGTTGGGGCCAACGTCCTGACTTTC
few	16	TRBV5-5	TRBJ2-4	NA	CASSFGAGLAKNIQYF	TGTGCCAGCAGCTTTGGGGCGGGGCTAGCCAAAAACATTCAGTACTTC
NA	14	TRBV20-1	TRBJ2-1	TRBD1	CSAHSGTGYNEQFF	TGCAGTGCTCACTCCGGGACAGGTTACAATGAGCAGTTCTTC
NA	16	TRBV11-2	TRBJ1-1	NA	CASSLWAGAWNTEAFF	TGTGCCAGCAGCTTGTGGGCAGGGGCCTGGAACACTGAAGCTTTCTTT
NA	14	TRBV9	TRBJ1-2	NA	CASSVAGISAGYTF	TGTGCCAGCAGCGTAGCAGGGATATCGGCTGGCTACACCTTC
NA	16	TRBV7-9	TRBJ1-5	NA	CASSLVTGKSNQPQHF	TGTGCCAGCAGCTTAGTAACGGGGAAGAGCAATCAGCCCCAGCATTTT
few	14	TRBV5-1	TRBJ1-2	NA	CASSLVVGSKVYTF	TGCGCCAGCAGCTTGGTAGTGGGTTCTAAGGTCTACACCTTC
few	18	TRBV11-2	TRBJ2-2	TRBD2	CASSTPGLAGGDTGELFF	TGTGCCAGCAGCACTCCGGGACTAGCGGGGGGCGACACCGGGGAGCTGTTTTTT
NA	15	TRBV5-5	TRBJ2-2	TRBD1	CASSQGQSGAGELFF	TGTGCCAGCAGCCAGGGACAGTCCGGGGCCGGGGAGCTGTTTTTT
many	14	TRBV12-3/TRBV12-4	TRBJ2-7	TRBD2	CASSLAGEGHEQYF	TGTGCCAGCAGTTTAGCGGGGGAGGGCCACGAGCAGTACTTC
many	12	TRBV4-3	TRBJ1-3	NA	CASSLIGNTIYF	TGCGCCAGCAGCCTCATAGGAAACACCATATATTTT
few	14	TRBV11-3	TRBJ2-7	NA	CASSFGRVSYEQYF	TGTGCCAGCAGCTTTGGCAGGGTATCCTACGAGCAGTACTTC
few	15	TRBV27	TRBJ1-2	NA	CASRGTYPLFWGYTF	TGTGCCAGCAGGGGGACGTACCCCCTCTTTTGGGGCTACACCTTC
few	17	TRBV12-3/TRBV12-4	TRBJ2-6	NA	CASSFRGKGSGANVLTF	TGTGCCAGCAGTTTCAGGGGCAAAGGCTCTGGGGCCAACGTCCTGACTTTC
NA	12	TRBV29-1	TRBJ2-7	NA	CSVDTTGYEQYF	TGCAGCGTTGACACCACAGGGTACGAGCAGTACTTC
NA	11	TRBV15	TRBJ1-1	NA	CATSRAREAFF	TGTGCCACCAGCAGGGCCCGGGAGGCTTTCTTT
few	14	TRBV4-2	TRBJ1-1	NA	CASSQEGRGTEAFF	TGTGCCAGCAGCCAAGAGGGACGGGGCACTGAAGCTTTCTTT
many	16	TRBV3-1	TRBJ2-2	NA	CASSLFGATSTGELFF	TGTGCCAGCAGCCTGTTCGGCGCCACATCTACCGGGGAGCTGTTTTTT
NA	16	TRBV7-2	TRBJ1-2	TRBD1	CASSSRWTGGSRGYTF	TGTGCCAGCAGCTCCCGTTGGACAGGGGGCTCTCGTGGCTACACCTTC
many	16	TRBV5-1	TRBJ2-7	TRBD2	CASSLSWTSGISEQYF	TGCGCCAGCAGCTTGTCTTGGACTAGCGGGATTAGCGAGCAGTACTTC
few	16	TRBV6-2/TRBV6-3	TRBJ2-4	TRBD1	CASSSRTGTTKNIQYF	TGTGCCAGCAGCTCTAGGACAGGTACGACCAAAAACATTCAGTACTTC
NA	12	TRBV6-1	TRBJ1-4	NA	CASSETWEKLFF	TGTGCCAGCAGTGAAACCTGGGAGAAACTGTTTTTT
once	13	TRBV5-1	TRBJ1-6	NA	CASSLEVRDSLHF	TGCGCCAGCAGCTTGGAGGTCAGGGACTCCCTCCACTTT
few	13	TRBV5-1	TRBJ1-1	TRBD1	CASSSGQAIEAFF	TGCGCCAGCAGCTCCGGACAGGCCATTGAAGCTTTCTTT
many	16	TRBV27	TRBJ2-2	NA	CASSFRSTPLAGELFF	TGTGCCAGCAGTTTTAGGAGCACCCCGCTTGCCGGGGAGCTGTTTTTT
few	13	TRBV30	TRBJ1-5	NA	CAWDTDSNQPQHF	TGTGCCTGGGACACCGATAGCAATCAGCCCCAGCATTTT
few	20	TRBV28	TRBJ2-1	TRBD2	CASSPLYVREGRVSYNEQFF	TGTGCCAGCAGTCCGCTCTACGTGCGGGAGGGCCGAGTATCCTACAATGAGCAGTTCTTC
NA	16	TRBV4-3	TRBJ1-3	NA	CASSQARESLGNTIYF	TGCGCCAGCAGCCAAGCACGGGAGTCTCTGGGAAACACCATATATTTT